The 9 T cell receptor beta chains below come from one sample, sequenced in a study of cytomegalovirus exposure and HLA in healthy donors (dated by TCRdb to the late 2010s). The library was made by the immunoSEQ multiplex PCR assay. For the multiplex PCR, a mixture combining 60 forward primers for TCR Vbeta segments and 13 reverse primers for TCR Jbeta segments was used. The clones in this table, taken by TCRdb from immuneACCESS, are in-frame only. Not every clone is retained; where verified, under half of the shortfall comes from an unresolved V gene, and the cause of the rest is unknown. This sample holds 150,000 to 180,000 clones; 70% to 90% were observed only once. The top ten hold about 2.3% of the sample. Sequencing input: PBMCs. These receptors were collected from a woman between 18 and 29 years old in good health and CMV-seronegative.

The chain uses TRBV20-1 and TRBJ2-1, with D possibly TRBD2 on 6 matching bases. CDR1 is DFQATT and CDR2 is SNEGSKA in the germline V gene (reference sequence). This CDR3 region has 11 residues. V lost 7 bases to trimming and J lost 6 bases, with 10 bases between them. Here the CDR3 DNA reads TGCAGTGGCGGGACCCCCAATGAGCAGTTCTTC. Its protein is CSGGTPNEQFF.

The V gene is TRBV7-9, the J gene TRBJ1-6; D is unclear. The CDR3 length is 12 residues. V gave up 5 bases and J gave up 6 bases, with 5 bases separating them. Per germline, CDR1 SEHNR and CDR2 FQNEAQ (reference sequence). The chain's CDR3 is CASSPINSPLHF. In DNA form, the CDR3 reads TGTGCCAGCAGCCCTATTAATTCACCCCTCCACTTT.

This clone showed up just a few times. The V call is TRBV9, the J call TRBJ1-3, with 9 bases that match TRBD1. The CDR3 consists of 15 residues. V trimming: 4 bases; J trimming: 8 bases; junction bases outside the gene matches: 10. Germline assignment: CDR1 SGDLS and CDR2 YYNGEE. This CDR3 reads CASSPRTGEWDTIYF. CDR3 in DNA: TGTGCCAGCAGCCCGAGGACAGGGGAGTGGGACACCATATATTTT. Drawing the rest from reference TRBV9 and TRBJ1-3, the complete variable domain is DSGVTQTPKHLITATGQRVTLRCSPRSGDLSVYWYQQSLDQGLQFLIQYYNGEERAKGNILERFSAQQFPDLHSELNLSSLELGDSALYFCASSPRTGEWDTIYFGEGSWLTVV.

V is TRBV2 and J is TRBJ2-1, with TRBD2 matching over 11 bases. V lost 8 bases to trimming and J lost 9 bases; unmatched junction nucleotides: 12. The CDR3 loop spans 15 amino acids. CDR1 and CDR2 (germline): SNHLY, FYNNEI. The DNA of the CDR3 is TGTGCCAGCGGGTTAGGGAGACTAGCGGGGTCTGAGCAGTTCTTC. This gives the protein CASGLGRLAGSEQFF.

The chain carries TRBV30 and TRBJ1-3, with 9 bases that match TRBD1. This CDR3 region has 15 residues. Germline V gene sequence: CDR1 GTSNPN, CDR2 SVGIG (reference sequence). V shed 3 bases and J 2 bases; nucleotides not matched to a gene: 5. Written as DNA, the CDR3 is TGTGCCTGGAGCGAAGACAGGGGGGCTGGAAACACCATATATTTT. Translating gives CAWSEDRGAGNTIYF.

This chain links TRBV28 with TRBJ2-6; 8 nucleotides align to TRBD1. The CDR3 runs to 15 residues. Losses at the gene ends were 4 bases for V and 4 bases for J; bases not matched to a gene: 3. Germline CDR1 and CDR2: MDHEN and SYDVKM. The CDR3 bases are TGTGCCAGCAGTTGGACAGGGCTCGGGGCCAACGTCCTGACTTTC. This codes for CASSWTGLGANVLTF.

This clone turned up a few times. This chain connects TRBV28 to TRBJ1-3; D unresolved. The V and J ends lost 8 bases and 3 bases respectively, with 2 bases between them. This CDR3 contains 10 residues. Germline CDR1 is MDHEN and CDR2 is SYDVKM. The CDR3 DNA sequence: TGTGCCAGCTATGGAAACACCATATATTTT. It encodes CASYGNTIYF.

This chain uses TRBV6-6 with TRBJ2-7; D perhaps matches TRBD2 (5 bases). V gave up 6 bases and J gave up 0 bases, with 12 bases separating them. Germline V gives CDR1 MNHNY, CDR2 SVGAGI (reference sequence). This CDR3 spans 14 amino acids. The CDR3, as DNA: TGTGCCAGCAGCGAGGCTAGCCGCTCCTACGAGCAGTACTTC. This sequence encodes CASSEASRSYEQYF.

CDR3 nucleotide sequence: TGCAGCGTTGGGAGGGCCACTGAAGCTTTCTTT. Translation gives CSVGRATEAFF. The genes are TRBV29-1 and TRBJ1-1; D call uncertain. The germline V gene encodes CDR1 SQVTM and CDR2 ANQGSEA. The CDR3 contains 11 residues. V shed 4 bases and J shed 4 bases, with 7 bases lying between them.